Listed here is a single TCR beta chain. This entry is derived from a study of blood T cell repertoires in COVID-19. Whole-study context: Sources were T cells, B-cell-depleted T cells, or PBMCs; the material itself was cDNA or gDNA.

Trimming took 5 bases from V and 8 from J, leaving 19 bases between them. Germline CDR1 is SEHNR and CDR2 is FQNEAQ (reference sequence). CDR3 length: 15 amino acids. Cohort allocation depended upon clinical history that participants reported. Repertoires were generated with immunoSEQ multiplex PCR, while TCRdb's copy carries only in-frame clones and drops some. The sample consists of about 270,000 clones, approximately 90% of them appearing once. The sequence came from a man aged 35 to 55 who had been exposed to COVID-19. Material for sequencing was PBMCs or T cells enriched from blood (not recorded which). The rearrangement uses TRBV7-9 and TRBJ2-1; D might be TRBD2 (5 bases). This CDR3 reads CASSPTFDPGYEQFF. The CDR3 DNA sequence: TGTGCCAGCAGCCCCACGTTCGATCCGGGATATGAGCAGTTCTTC.